This T cell receptor beta chain was captured by sequencing in a study of T cell repertoires in aging, cancer and after chemotherapy. Points from the study as a whole: Hematological cancer patients had lymphoid organ infiltration that may impair thymic emigration or T cell expansion.

The germline gives CDR1 MNHEY, CDR2 SVGEGT. V gave up 3 bases and J gave up 6 bases, with 12 bases separating them. This CDR3 contains 14 residues. The template was genomic DNA from peripheral blood, not RNA. A mixed TRB-A/B primer pool amplified rearranged TRB by multiplex touch-down PCR. MiXCR was run by TCRdb on the multiplex PCR reads, yielding one entry per CDR3 protein. Of around 2,700 distinct CDR3 sequences in the sample, 52% are singletons; the top ten hold 34%. This clonotype has just a few counts. What it recognizes is unknown. The specimen was blood. The origin of this receptor is a human donor with a blood cancer. The donor label of this sample is uncertain. The chain is built from TRBV6-2 or TRBV6-3 and TRBJ2-1; D is unclear. The CDR3 DNA sequence: TGTGCCAGCAGTTATGATGGTGCCTCCAATGAGCAGTTCTTC. Translated: CASSYDGASNEQFF.